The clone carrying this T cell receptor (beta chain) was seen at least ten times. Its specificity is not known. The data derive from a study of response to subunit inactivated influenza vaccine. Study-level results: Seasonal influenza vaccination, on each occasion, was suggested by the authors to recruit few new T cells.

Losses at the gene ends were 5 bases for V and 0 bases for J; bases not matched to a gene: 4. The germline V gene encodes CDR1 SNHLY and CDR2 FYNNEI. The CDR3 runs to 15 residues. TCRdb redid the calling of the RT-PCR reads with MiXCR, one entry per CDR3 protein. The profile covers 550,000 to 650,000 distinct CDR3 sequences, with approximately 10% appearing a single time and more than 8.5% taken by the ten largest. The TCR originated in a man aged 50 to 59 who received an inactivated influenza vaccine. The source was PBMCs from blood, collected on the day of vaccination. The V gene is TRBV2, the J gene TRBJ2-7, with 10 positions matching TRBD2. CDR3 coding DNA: TGTGCCAGCAGTCGTTTAGCGGGGGGCTCCTACGAGCAGTACTTC. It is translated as CASSRLAGGSYEQYF.